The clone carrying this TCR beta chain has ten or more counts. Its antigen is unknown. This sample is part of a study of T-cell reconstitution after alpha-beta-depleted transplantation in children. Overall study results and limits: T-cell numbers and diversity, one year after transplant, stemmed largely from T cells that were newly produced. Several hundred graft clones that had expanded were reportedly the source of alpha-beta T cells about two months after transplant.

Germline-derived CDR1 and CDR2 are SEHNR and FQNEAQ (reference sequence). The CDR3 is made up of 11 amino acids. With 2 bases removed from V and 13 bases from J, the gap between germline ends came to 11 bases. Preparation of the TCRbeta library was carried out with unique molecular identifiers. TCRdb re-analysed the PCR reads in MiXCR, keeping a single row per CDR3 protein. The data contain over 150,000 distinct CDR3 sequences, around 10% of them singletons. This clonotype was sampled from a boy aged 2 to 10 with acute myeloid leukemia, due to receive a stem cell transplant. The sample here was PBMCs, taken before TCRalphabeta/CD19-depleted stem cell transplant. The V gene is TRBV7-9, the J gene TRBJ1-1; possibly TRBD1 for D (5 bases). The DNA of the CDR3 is TGTGCCAGCAGCTTACAAGGGGTGGTTTTCTTT. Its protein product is CASSLQGVVFF.